The rows below give T cell receptor beta chains drawn from one sample of a study of PD-1 blockade in mismatch repair-deficient tumors. Libraries were prepared by immunoSEQ multiplex PCR; TCRdb keeps only in-frame clonotypes and omits some of them. The data hold fewer than 100,000 clones, with over 70% observed a single time. The sample here was peripheral blood, taken 12 weeks after starting pembrolizumab. These receptors came from an adult with mismatch repair-deficient cancer. Both conserved end residues are part of each CDR3. A D gene is named only where the DNA matches it firmly. Some rows have no size entry. The others give once, few or many, or a class for an expanded clone.

J gene,clone size,V gene,D gene,CDR3 DNA,CDR3 protein
TRBJ1-5,once,TRBV19,.,TGTGCCAGTACTGATCCGGGACCCTCAGGGTATTGGAAGCCCCAGCATTTT,CASTDPGPSGYWKPQHF
TRBJ1-5,few,TRBV30,.,TGTGCCTGCCAGGGGTCGACCAGTCAGCCCCAGCATTTT,CACQGSTSQPQHF
TRBJ2-3,.,TRBV7-6,TRBD2,TGTGCCAGCAGCTTAGCACTAGCGGGGGGATGGACGCAGTATTTT,CASSLALAGGWTQYF
TRBJ1-2,.,TRBV2,TRBD1,TGTGCCAGCAGTGCAGACAGGGGGCCAGAAGGCTACACCTTC,CASSADRGPEGYTF
TRBJ1-5,.,TRBV7-2,.,TGTGCCAGCAGCCCGCAAACCCGCCAGCTCTATAGCAATCAGCCCCAGCATTTT,CASSPQTRQLYSNQPQHF
TRBJ1-5,.,TRBV6-1,TRBD1,TGTGCCAGCAGACAGGGGGTCGTGACTCAGCCCCAGCATTTT,CASRQGVVTQPQHF
TRBJ2-2,.,TRBV7-3,TRBD2,TGTGCCAGCAGCCGCGGACTAGCGGGAGGCACCGGGGAGCTGTTTTTT,CASSRGLAGGTGELFF
TRBJ2-1,.,TRBV2,TRBD2,TGTGCCAGCAGATCCGGGACTAGCGGGAGGAATGAGCAGTTCTTC,CASRSGTSGRNEQFF
TRBJ2-7,.,TRBV7-9,TRBD2,TGTGCCAGCAGCCTTGTGGGACTAGCGACATACAGGGGGTACGAGCAGTACTTC,CASSLVGLATYRGYEQYF
TRBJ2-1,.,TRBV7-2,TRBD2,TGTGCCAGCAGCCGGCCAGGGACTAGCCCTTACAATGAGCAGTTCTTC,CASSRPGTSPYNEQFF
TRBJ2-7,.,TRBV21-1,.,TGTGCCAGCAGCCCGGATCCGGGAGGGGTCTACGAGCAGTACTTC,CASSPDPGGVYEQYF
TRBJ2-1,few,TRBV2,TRBD2,TGTGCCAGCAGTCGACTAGCGGGAGGGTCTGGCCGTAACAATGAGCAGTTCTTC,CASSRLAGGSGRNNEQFF
TRBJ2-1,.,TRBV29-1,TRBD2,TGCAGCGTTGAAGATCTTGGGACTAGCGGGAGGGCCTACAATGAGCAGTTCTTC,CSVEDLGTSGRAYNEQFF
TRBJ1-3,.,TRBV6-5,.,TGTGCCAGCAGTTCCCACTCCGTGCCTGGAAACACCATATATTTT,CASSSHSVPGNTIYF
TRBJ1-2,.,TRBV20-1,.,TGCAGTGCTACAGGGGACGGCTACACCTTC,CSATGDGYTF
TRBJ1-5,.,TRBV2,.,TGTGCCAGCAGTGACGGACGGGTCAATCAGCCCCAGCATTTT,CASSDGRVNQPQHF
TRBJ2-3,.,TRBV9,TRBD2,TGTGCCAGCAGCGATAGCGGGAGGGCGTTGGCAGATACGCAGTATTTT,CASSDSGRALADTQYF
TRBJ1-2,.,TRBV11-2,.,TGTGCCAGCAGCATCGTTGGGACGCCGGGGGGCTACACCTTC,CASSIVGTPGGYTF
TRBJ1-1,.,TRBV7-8,.,TGTGCCAGCAGCTTAGCTGGGCAGATGAACACTGAAGCTTTCTTT,CASSLAGQMNTEAFF
TRBJ1-3,.,TRBV5-1,TRBD1,TGCGCCAGCAGCCAGGCCGGGACAGGGGTTGGCGGGTCTGGAAACACCATATATTTT,CASSQAGTGVGGSGNTIYF
TRBJ1-2,.,TRBV7-8,TRBD1,TGTGCCAGCAGCTCAGAGCCAGGGACAGGGACTCGATATGGCTACACCTTC,CASSSEPGTGTRYGYTF
TRBJ2-1,.,TRBV6-4,.,TGTGCCAGCAGTGATCTAGGCTACAATGAGCAGTTCTTC,CASSDLGYNEQFF
TRBJ1-2,.,TRBV6-5,.,TGTGCCAGCAGAACAACAGGGACCAGTTATGGCTACACCTTC,CASRTTGTSYGYTF
TRBJ2-2,.,TRBV30,.,TGTGCCTGGAGTAGATACCAGTCGGCCTCCGGGGAGCTGTTTTTT,CAWSRYQSASGELFF
TRBJ2-1,.,TRBV9,TRBD1,TGTGCCAGCAGCCCTCGGGACAGGCCCTACAATGAGCAGTTCTTC,CASSPRDRPYNEQFF
TRBJ2-6,.,TRBV4-3,TRBD1,TGCGCCAGCAGCCAAGGATGGACAGGGGACGGGGCTGGGGCCAACGTCCTGACTTTC,CASSQGWTGDGAGANVLTF
TRBJ2-3,.,TRBV28,TRBD2,TGTGCCAGCAGTTCAGGCGGGAGGGCCACAGATACGCAGTATTTT,CASSSGGRATDTQYF
TRBJ2-1,.,TRBV29-1,.,TGCAGCGTTGAAGACTACGACCATGAGCAGTTCTTC,CSVEDYDHEQFF
TRBJ2-1,few,TRBV2,TRBD2,TGTGCCAGCAGTGAAGCGCGGTTAGCGGGATTTTATGAGCAGTTCTTC,CASSEARLAGFYEQFF
TRBJ2-1,few,TRBV18,TRBD2,TGTGCCAGCTCAGAGCTAGCGGGAGAGCTCAATGAGCAGTTCTTC,CASSELAGELNEQFF
TRBJ2-1,.,TRBV2,.,TGTGCCAGCAGTGAAAAGGGTGGGAACTACAATGAGCAGTTCTTC,CASSEKGGNYNEQFF
TRBJ2-7,.,TRBV6-5,.,TGTGCCAGCAGTTACGTTGGGGGCTACGAGCAGTACTTC,CASSYVGGYEQYF